Sequencing of this T cell receptor beta chain was carried out in a study of blood T cell repertoires in COVID-19. The wider study: The cDNA or gDNA used as material had been derived from T cells, B-cell-depleted T cells, or PBMCs.

Seattle researchers signed up patients amid active infection and tracked them longitudinally. Only in-frame clones appear in the TCRdb table, and some are missing; sequencing was by immunoSEQ multiplex PCR. The table has about 140,000 clones, roughly 89% seen once. The V gene lost 2 bases and the J gene lost 0 bases, with 7 bases spanning the gap. This CDR3 contains 14 residues. Germline CDR1 reads MNHEY; CDR2 reads SMNVEV (reference sequence). Sequencing input: peripheral blood. The chain carries TRBV27 and TRBJ1-2; no reliable D call. This receptor was identified in a young man with COVID-19, enrolled during active disease. CDR3 DNA sequence: TGTGCCAGCAGTTTAGGACTAACTAACTATGGCTACACCTTC. Translation: CASSLGLTNYGYTF.